These 7 T cell receptor beta chains were all obtained from the same sample, sequenced in a study of cytomegalovirus exposure and HLA in healthy donors. The study ran its PCR with 60 Vbeta and 13 Jbeta primers. Some clones are missing from TCRdb's copy, which holds only in-frame ones; the method was immunoSEQ multiplex PCR. This sample has 100,000 or so clones; about 15% occur once, and the top ten carry 0.83%. The sequencing input was PBMCs. Receptors originate from a female donor in good health and CMV-seronegative.

CDR3 sequence reads: CASSVAGGGYNEQFF. CDR3 DNA: TGCGCCAGCAGCGTAGCGGGAGGGGGGTACAATGAGCAGTTCTTC. The chain carries TRBV5-1 and TRBJ2-1, with 11 bases identical to TRBD2. The CDR3 is made up of 15 amino acids. The germline V gene has CDR1 SGHRS and CDR2 YFSETQ. Trimming cost V 4 bases and J 4 bases; bases outside gene matches: 4.

This clone has more than one count but fewer than ten. The chain joins TRBV30 to TRBJ2-7; 7 bases agree with TRBD2. After removal of 1 base from V and 7 bases from J, the junction contained 10 bases not matched to a gene. The CDR3 covers 14 residues. Germline CDR1 GTSNPN, CDR2 SVGIG (reference sequence). CDR3 sequence reads: CAWSAAGSLGEQYF. Here the CDR3 DNA reads TGTGCCTGGAGTGCAGCGGGGTCCTTGGGTGAGCAGTACTTC.

This clone was picked up a small number of times. This chain joins TRBV5-6 and TRBJ1-1, with D unresolved. This CDR3 is built from 11 residues. CDR1 is SGHDT and CDR2 is YYEEEE in the germline V gene. V lost 0 bases and J lost 10, with 7 bases in between. CDR3 protein: CASSLGGRAFF. CDR3 DNA: TGTGCCAGCAGCTTGGGAGGGAGAGCTTTCTTT.

The sample holds a few counts of this clone. This chain joins TRBV7-6 and TRBJ2-5, with 7 bases that match TRBD1. This CDR3 has 16 residues. Germline V lookup: CDR1 SGHVS, CDR2 FNYEAQ. J gave up 2 bases and V 2 bases, and 8 bases lay outside the gene matches. In DNA, the CDR3 is TGTGCCAGCAGCTTATGGGTGGGGACAGAACAAGAGACCCAGTACTTC. Translated: CASSLWVGTEQETQYF.

This chain links TRBV6-5 with TRBJ2-7; weak D call: TRBD1 (6 bases). The CDR3 contains 16 residues. Looked up from germline, CDR1 is MNHEY and CDR2 is SVGAGI. V was shortened by 0 bases and J by 2 bases, with 14 bases between the two germline ends. In nucleotides, the CDR3 is TGTGCCAGCAGTTACTCGAGAGACAGGCACACCTACGAGCAGTACTTC. Its translation is CASSYSRDRHTYEQYF.

This clone was detected a few times. The gene calls are TRBV19 and TRBJ2-5; TRBD2 matches 8 bases. The CDR3 consists of 14 residues. Germline CDR1 reads LNHDA; CDR2 reads SQIVND (reference sequence). Trimming at V came to 7 bases and at J to 4 bases, leaving 8 bases not matched to a gene. In DNA form, the CDR3 reads TGTGCCAGTAACCCGCGGGGGGCAGGAGAGACCCAGTACTTC. Translating it yields CASNPRGAGETQYF.

V and J are TRBV30 and TRBJ1-5, with D uncertain. This CDR3 is 12 amino acids long. Trimming took off 1 base at V and 6 bases at J, with 7 bases between the two ends. Germline V lookup: CDR1 GTSNPN, CDR2 SVGIG (reference sequence). Written as DNA, the CDR3 is TGTGCCTGGAGTGAACTAGGTCAGCCCCAGCATTTT. Translating gives CAWSELGQPQHF.